This T cell receptor (beta chain) is drawn from a study of regulatory T cells in long-lasting Graves disease. Overall study results and limits: Repertoires from persistent disease leaned toward TRBV28, TRBJ1-2 and TRBJ2-5.

The authors built TCR beta libraries using iRepertoire HTBI primers and Arm-PCR of CDR3 regions. One entry per CDR3 protein, called by TCRdb with MiXCR from the multiplex PCR reads. The sample lists roughly 450,000 distinct CDR3 sequences; 22% were seen once. Described time point: persistent/refractory GD, antithyroid drugs over 5 years with positive TRAb. With RNA extracted from PBMCs as input, the TCR library was made. Notes on this clonotype: Its antigen is not identified.

The length of the CDR3 is 13 residues. The germline V gene has CDR1 SGHTA and CDR2 FQGNSA. Trimming stripped 5 bases from V and 6 bases from J, with 14 bases between. The gene calls are TRBV7-2 and TRBJ2-7; possible D gene TRBD2, 5 bases. The sequence came from a female donor with Graves disease. The specimen was peripheral blood mononuclear cells (PBMCs), collected when the disease was refractory, from a patient treated with antithyroid drugs. The CDR3 sequence: CASSPRWGVEQYF. CDR3 nucleotide sequence: TGTGCCAGCAGCCCCCGATGGGGAGTCGAGCAGTACTTC.